The rows below give T cell receptor delta chains drawn from one sample of a study of gamma-delta T cells after stem cell transplantation. TCRdb re-called the RT-PCR reads through CATT. The sample includes over 1,000 delta-chain clones, about a sixth seen only once; the top ten take under 35%. The sequencing sample was made of gamma-delta T cells. The receptors originated from a human donor. It is not recorded whose cells these are; they may come from a transplant donor. Both conserved end residues are part of each CDR3. The D gene is left open where the match is weak. The listing skips clone size in some rows; elsewhere it reads once, few, many or a size class.

>NA|TRDD3|TRDV2|TRDJ1
TGTGCCTGTGACGCCGTACTGGGGGATACGCAAGGGCCCGATAAACTCATCTTT
CACDAVLGDTQGPDKLIF
>medium-sized|TRDD3|TRDV2|TRDJ1
TGTGCCTGTGACGTACTGGGGGATATTAGCGCCACCGATAAACTCATCTTT
CACDVLGDISATDKLIF
>medium-sized|NA|TRDV2|TRDJ1
TGTGCCTGTGACACCGGAGGGGCGTACACCGATAAACTCATCTTT
CACDTGGAYTDKLIF
>large|TRDD3|TRDV2|TRDJ1
TGTGCCTGTGCAGGACTGGGGGATACTCAGTACACCGATAAACTCATCTTT
CACAGLGDTQYTDKLIF
>medium-sized|TRDD3|TRDV3|TRDJ1
TGTGCCGCCCCGGGGGGATACGCAGACACCGATAAACTCATCTTT
CAAPGGYADTDKLIF
>medium-sized|TRDD3|TRAV29/DV5|TRDJ1
TGTGCAGCAAGCGCGGGGCACCAACTGGGGGATACAGATAAACTCATCTTT
CAASAGHQLGDTDKLIF
>hyperexpanded|TRDD3|TRDV2|TRDJ1
TGTGCCTGTGACGCCAGCCTGCTTACTGGGGGGTCGGGTGGACTCATCTTT
CACDASLLTGGSGGLIF
>medium-sized|TRDD3|TRAV29/DV5|TRDJ1
TGTGCAGCAAGCGCGTTGGCGACCCCCTGGGGGATACCCGTCACCGATAAACTCATCTTT
CAASALATPWGIPVTDKLIF
>few|TRDD3|TRDV1|TRDJ2
TGTGCTCTTGGGGATCAGGGGCCTTCCTTCCCCATACTGGGGGATACGCGTACGACAGCACAACTCTTCTTT
CALGDQGPSFPILGDTRTTAQLFF
>few|NA|TRDV1|TRDJ1
TGTGCTCTTGGGGAACCCCAAATCCATATCGATAAACTCATCTTT
CALGEPQIHIDKLIF
>medium-sized|NA|TRDV1|TRDJ1
TGTGCTCTTGGGGAACTAGAATTAAACCACCAGACAAACACCGATAAACTCATCTTT
CALGELELNHQTNTDKLIF
>large|TRDD3|TRDV2|TRDJ1
TGTGCCTGTGACAAACTGGGGGATTACACCGATAAACTCATCTTT
CACDKLGDYTDKLIF
>medium-sized|TRDD3|TRDV2|TRDJ3
TGTGCCTGTGACACCGTACTGGGGGCTTGGGACACCCGACAGATGTTTTTC
CACDTVLGAWDTRQMFF
>medium-sized|TRDD3|TRDV2|TRDJ1
TGTGCCTGTGACACTTTGCGGCTGGGGGATACCTACACCGATAAACTCATCTTT
CACDTLRLGDTYTDKLIF
>medium-sized|TRDD3|TRDV2|TRDJ2
TGTGCCTGTGACACCGTCCCCCTGGGGGATACTACGGCAGCACAACTCTTCTTT
CACDTVPLGDTTAAQLFF
>medium-sized|TRDD3|TRDV2|TRDJ1
TGTGCCTGTGACACCTTTAATGCTGGGGGACATAAGTACACCGATAAACTCATCTTT
CACDTFNAGGHKYTDKLIF
>NA|TRDD3|TRDV2|TRDJ1
TGTGCCTGTGACCGACTGGGGCTCGGGTCGAAGTACACCGATAAACTCATCTTT
CACDRLGLGSKYTDKLIF
>medium-sized|NA|TRDV1|TRDJ1
TGTGCTCTTGGGGTCCCCGCTCTACTATCAACCGATAAACTCATCTTT
CALGVPALLSTDKLIF
>medium-sized|TRDD2|TRDV1|TRDJ1
TGTGCTCTTGGGGAAGCGTTTGTGGGGGTCTTCCTACGAAGTCGATCCGATAAACTCATCTTT
CALGEAFVGVFLRSRSDKLIF
>NA|TRDD2|TRDV1|TRDJ1
TGTGCTCTTGGGGAATCCTCCTCCGCACCCTTCCTACCCGTCGGATATCAGGGGTACACCGATAAACTCATCTTT
CALGESSSAPFLPVGYQGYTDKLIF
>medium-sized|TRDD3|TRDV2|TRDJ1
TGTGCCTGTGACACCCTTTCCCGTACTGGGGACCCCCCGGGAAGCGATAAACTCATCTTT
CACDTLSRTGDPPGSDKLIF
>NA|NA|TRDV2|TRDJ1
TGTGCCTGTGACACGATACCTGTTGGACCCTCCAACACCGATAAACTCATCTTT
CACDTIPVGPSNTDKLIF
>medium-sized|TRDD3|TRDV2|TRDJ3
TGTGCCTGTGACACCCTCTTACTGGGGGATACGCTTTGGGACACCCGACAGATGTTTTTC
CACDTLLLGDTLWDTRQMFF
>medium-sized|TRDD3|TRDV2|TRDJ3
TGTGCCTGTGACACCGTGCTGGGGGATACCCCGAGCTCCTGGGACACCCGACAGATGTTTTTC
CACDTVLGDTPSSWDTRQMFF
>medium-sized|TRDD3|TRDV2|TRDJ1
TGTGCCTGTTATCTACTGGGGGATTTTACCGATAAACTCATCTTT
CACYLLGDFTDKLIF
>medium-sized|TRDD3|TRDV2|TRDJ1
TGTGCCTGTGACAGAGGGATACCCCCCACGACCCCGTACACCGATAAACTCATCTTT
CACDRGIPPTTPYTDKLIF
>NA|TRDD3|TRDV2|TRDJ3
TGTGCCTGTGACACCTTTCCTACTGGGGGACAGGGCTCCTGGGACACCCGACAGATGTTTTTC
CACDTFPTGGQGSWDTRQMFF
>medium-sized|TRDD3|TRDV1|TRDJ1
TGTGCTCTTGGGGAGCAATCCCCATCTTCCTCCTGTTGTGGGGGATACGCGATCTACACCGATAAACTCATCTTT
CALGEQSPSSSCCGGYAIYTDKLIF
>medium-sized|NA|TRDV1|TRDJ1
TGTGCTCTTGGACCCCAACTACGGGCCTTGCTTAATGCTTTTTATCCCGGGATGAAAATTCACACCGATAAACTCATCTTT
CALGPQLRALLNAFYPGMKIHTDKLIF
>medium-sized|TRDD3|TRDV1|TRDJ1
TGTGCTCTTGGGGACGCCCTCCTTCCTACGGGGTACTGGGGGATACCCTCCGATAAACTCATCTTT
CALGDALLPTGYWGIPSDKLIF
>medium-sized|NA|TRDV2|TRDJ1
TGTGCCTGTGACGGGTTGGCGGGCGCCTACACCGATAAACTCATCTTT
CACDGLAGAYTDKLIF
>medium-sized|TRDD3|TRDV2|TRDJ1
TGTGCCTGTGACATGCTCCTTGAGAGGGGGATTGGGGGGTACACCGATAAACTCATCTTT
CACDMLLERGIGGYTDKLIF
>few|TRDD3|TRDV2|TRDJ1
TGTGCCTGTGACTCACTGGGGGATACGAGTCACACCGATAAACTCATCTTT
CACDSLGDTSHTDKLIF
>large|NA|TRDV2|TRDJ1
TGTGCCTGTGACCCAGTACCTGGCAGCGGGGACGGTAAACTCATCTTT
CACDPVPGSGDGKLIF
>medium-sized|TRDD3|TRDV2|TRDJ1
TGTGCCTGTGACCCTTTGGGGGATACGACCGATAAACTCATCTTT
CACDPLGDTTDKLIF
>large|TRDD3|TRDV2|TRDJ1
TGTGCCTGTGACCCCGTTGCTGGGGGACCCACTTCCCCATACACCGATAAACTCATCTTT
CACDPVAGGPTSPYTDKLIF
>hyperexpanded|TRDD3|TRDV2|TRDJ1
TGTGCCTGTGCGCCCCTGGGCGGGGTGAGAGAAGGGGATACGCTCACCGATAAACTCATCTTT
CACAPLGGVREGDTLTDKLIF
>medium-sized|TRDD3|TRDV2|TRDJ1
TGTGCCTGCGATCGCGGACCCCTGGGGGATAAAGGGGAGTACACCGATAAACTCATCTTT
CACDRGPLGDKGEYTDKLIF
>NA|TRDD3|TRDV1|TRDJ1
TGTGCTCTTGGGGCCCACCTTCCTATACTGGGGGATGGTTGGTACACCGATAAACTCATCTTT
CALGAHLPILGDGWYTDKLIF
>medium-sized|TRDD3|TRDV2|TRDJ3
TGTGCCTGTGACACCGCGACTGGGGGACCACGCTCCTGGGACACCCGACAGATGTTTTTC
CACDTATGGPRSWDTRQMFF
>large|TRDD3|TRDV2|TRDJ1
TGTGCCTGTGACATGATGGGGGATAGAAAAGGTAAACTCATCTTT
CACDMMGDRKGKLIF
>few|TRDD3|TRDV1|TRDJ2
TGTGCTCTTGGGGAAAACACACTACTCCGGGCTGGGGGATACTTGACAGCACAACTCTTCTTT
CALGENTLLRAGGYLTAQLFF
>large|TRDD3|TRDV3|TRDJ1
TGTGCCTTTGGATTAGTTCACACGACTGGGGGATACGGGACCGATAAACTCATCTTT
CAFGLVHTTGGYGTDKLIF
>medium-sized|TRDD3|TRDV2|TRDJ1
TGTGCCTGTGACACATTGATCCTGGGGGATACGGGCACCGATAAACTCATCTTT
CACDTLILGDTGTDKLIF
>NA|TRDD3|TRDV2|TRDJ3
TGTGCCTGTGACACCGGTCTGGGGGATACTTGGGACACCCGACAGATGTTTTTC
CACDTGLGDTWDTRQMFF